Sequencing of this T cell receptor beta chain was carried out in a study of cytomegalovirus exposure and HLA in healthy donors. Whole-study results and caveats: The classifier was said to identify cytomegalovirus status with high specificity and sensitivity.

The CDR3 is made up of 18 amino acids. The germline gives CDR1 PRHDT, CDR2 FYEKMQ (reference sequence). As concerns this clone: Antigen unknown. Within the sample, other DNA sequences also encode this same CDR3.

PCR primers comprised 60 Vbeta and 13 Jbeta primers. Profiling relied on immunoSEQ multiplex PCR, and the TCRdb table lists in-frame clones only, not all of them. Across 45,000 to 55,000 clones, the top ten clones capture approximately 10% of the sample. This sequence joins TRBV13 and TRBJ1-1, with D perhaps TRBD1 (5 bases). The clonotype comes from a woman in her forties or fifties in good health and CMV-seropositive. The sample consisted of PBMCs. Here the CDR3 DNA reads TGTGCAATCAGCCAGGGAGGAGGATGGTTCCCTCAGAACACTGAAGCTTTCTTT. This codes for CAISQGGGWFPQNTEAFF.